The present T cell receptor (beta chain) was sequenced within a study of kidney transplant recipient with SARS-CoV-2 infection. This clonotype appeared a few times. The CDR3 has 13 residues. V was shortened by 1 base and J by 5 bases, with 6 bases between the two germline ends. Germline V gene sequence: CDR1 SGHTA, CDR2 FQGTGA. TCRdb used MiXCR to reprocess the reads, holding one entry per CDR3 protein. Of under 300,000 distinct CDR3 sequences in the sample, around 28% were seen once. Sample: a blood sample, taken at baseline and between days 110 and 120 from a kidney transplant recipient. The receptor was derived from a male patient aged 25-45 years who had COVID-19 and was a kidney transplant recipient. The graft donor may be the source of some T cells. The chain is built from TRBV7-3 and TRBJ2-1, with D unresolved. The CDR3 sequence: CASSLNPNNEQFF. The CDR3 nucleotides read TGTGCCAGCAGCTTAAATCCCAACAATGAGCAGTTCTTC.